This TCR beta chain stems from a study of cytomegalovirus exposure and HLA in healthy donors. Findings and caveats of the study: Only CMV serostatus was available as immune exposure information.

PCR employed 60 Vbeta and 13 Jbeta primers. Profiled with immunoSEQ multiplex PCR; TCRdb holds only in-frame clones, not every one. The sample holds over 150,000 clones; 70% to 80% are singletons and the top ten take 2.9%. CDR3 length equals 15 residues. V was trimmed by 1 base and J by 7 bases, leaving 17 bases between them. Germline V gives CDR1 LNHDA, CDR2 SQIVND (reference sequence). With respect to this clone: Antigen unknown.

This receptor was taken from a male donor in good health and CMV-seronegative. The chain has TRBV19 and TRBJ2-7, with D possibly being TRBD1 (6 bases). The sequenced material came from PBMCs. The CDR3 sequence is CASSIGADSRGEQYF. CDR3 bases: TGTGCCAGTAGTATAGGGGCGGACAGTAGAGGAGAGCAGTACTTC.